The present entry profiles one TCR beta chain with its context. This clonotype showed up many times. Its antigen is not yet known. Base qualities are missing; no much larger clone stands one base away. The record originates from a study (dated by TCRdb to about 2015). For the wider study: The study set out to test whether tumor-infiltrating Tregs in breast cancer get recruited from blood Tregs or are instead converted in situ from other CD4+ T cell subsets. The full study reports these points: The TCR gene usage of tumor memory CD4+ T cells clustered together with blood and lymph node memory CD4+ cells and with lymph node naive CD4+ cells. The TCR alpha and beta sequences of tumor-infiltrating Tregs showed the greatest overlap with tumor naive CD4+ T cells, followed by blood naive CD4+ T cells. Across the 20 to 25 patients, roughly 13% of TRBV12-4/TRBJ1-2 sequences from tumor Tregs were shared with naive CD4+ cells, compared with under 2.2% shared with blood Tregs or memory cells. Validation in the larger cohort was restricted to a single TCR beta V-J rearrangement rather than whole repertoires.

The CDR3 runs 15 residues from the cysteine to the phenylalanine. Only CDR3 DNA remains: 45 bases, in frame from the first base. Deletion took 2 bases off V and 1 base off J, with a span of 11 bases between the germline ends. The library relied on multiplex PCR. Sequenced on an Ion Torrent PGM. In the approximately 20-patient analysis, TRBV12-4/TRBJ1-2 clonotypes were amplified using adaptor-ligated barcode primers. For the 23-patient cohort, the TRBV12-4/TRBJ1-2 amplicons were sequenced on the Ion Personal Genome Machine system. In the authors' own workflow: For each of nine subset-tissue groups, sequencing data from the five patients were pooled, and the groups were compared by unsupervised clustering of TCR gene usage. The Morisita-Horn index was used to calculate repertoire similarity, with shared sequences weighted according to their contribution to each repertoire. TCRdb ran its own pipeline on the public reads, namely fastp trimming at Q25 and MiXCR clone calling, and kept in-frame beta chains. Rows are unified per CDR3 protein, each entry keeping the most common DNA and genes. The V and J calls come from TCRdb's annotation, not from the publication. This sample is represented by about 1,600 distinct CDR3 sequences; 4% to 5% of them were singletons. The ten biggest clones cover approximately 57% of the sample.

The Miltenyi Naive CD4+ T Cell Isolation kit was used to purify naive CD4+ T cells, and CD25 microbeads were used to remove Tregs. In a larger cohort of 20 to 25 breast cancer patients, a single TRBV12-4/TRBJ1-2 rearrangement was sequenced in tumor Tregs and in blood Treg, naive and memory CD4+ cells. Ficoll density gradient centrifugation was used to isolate mononuclear cells from either lymph nodes or roughly 46 ml of peripheral blood. FACS confirmed that the sorted cell populations were more than 90% pure. The sequence was collected from a female donor with breast cancer. The chain is made from TRBV12-3 or TRBV12-4 and TRBJ1-2; the D segment cannot be called with confidence. What was sequenced was naive CD4+ T cells sorted from blood. The sample's cell subset or site, from its label and the paper: naive CD4+ T cells, CD4+CD45RA+CD25-. Here the CDR3 is given as CASSLSSVFNYGYTF. The DNA sequence reads TGTGCCAGCAGTTTATCATCAGTCTTTAACTATGGCTACACCTTC.